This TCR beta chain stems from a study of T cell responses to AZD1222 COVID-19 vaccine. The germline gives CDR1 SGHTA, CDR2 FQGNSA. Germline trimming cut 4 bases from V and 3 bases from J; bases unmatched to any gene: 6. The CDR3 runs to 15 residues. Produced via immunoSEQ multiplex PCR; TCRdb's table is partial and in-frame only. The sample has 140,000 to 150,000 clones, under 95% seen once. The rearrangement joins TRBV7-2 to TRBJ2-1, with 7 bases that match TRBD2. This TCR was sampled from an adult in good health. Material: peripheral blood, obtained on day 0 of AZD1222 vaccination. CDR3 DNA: TGTGCCAGCAGCTGGACTAGTCCGGGCTACAATGAGCAGTTCTTC. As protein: CASSWTSPGYNEQFF.